Listed below are T cell receptor beta chains from one sample, sequenced in a study of blood T cell repertoires in COVID-19. TCRdb's copy holds only in-frame clones and misses some; the assay was immunoSEQ multiplex PCR. The top ten clones hold roughly a tenth of a sample with approximately 160,000 clones, around four fifths of them seen once. Sequencing used peripheral blood. The receptors stem from a woman older than 75 with active or convalescent COVID-19. Both conserved end residues are part of each CDR3. D genes are given only for firm matches. A row's size may be missing; if present it is once, few, many or a size class.

D gene: NA; J gene: TRBJ1-1; clone size: NA; CDR3 length: 14; V gene: TRBV6-5; CDR3 protein: CASRQQAVNTEAFF; CDR3 DNA: TGTGCCAGCAGACAGCAGGCTGTCAACACTGAAGCTTTCTTT
D gene: TRBD2; J gene: TRBJ2-2; clone size: many; CDR3 length: 17; V gene: TRBV6-1; CDR3 protein: CASSDGLAGANTGELFF; CDR3 DNA: TGTGCCAGCAGTGACGGACTAGCGGGGGCCAACACCGGGGAGCTGTTTTTT
D gene: TRBD2; J gene: TRBJ2-3; clone size: NA; CDR3 length: 15; V gene: TRBV5-1; CDR3 protein: CASSQQAGDADTQYF; CDR3 DNA: TGCGCCAGCAGCCAACAGGCGGGGGACGCAGATACGCAGTATTTT
D gene: NA; J gene: TRBJ1-1; clone size: NA; CDR3 length: 14; V gene: TRBV28; CDR3 protein: CASSTGGGNTEAFF; CDR3 DNA: TGTGCCAGCAGCACTGGGGGAGGGAACACTGAAGCTTTCTTT
D gene: TRBD1; J gene: TRBJ1-2; clone size: NA; CDR3 length: 14; V gene: TRBV7-2; CDR3 protein: CASSWDRPLYGYTF; CDR3 DNA: TGTGCCAGCAGCTGGGACAGGCCTCTCTATGGCTACACCTTC
D gene: NA; J gene: TRBJ1-2; clone size: few; CDR3 length: 12; V gene: TRBV12-3/TRBV12-4; CDR3 protein: CASSPDIGGYTF; CDR3 DNA: TGTGCCAGCAGTCCCGACATAGGTGGCTACACCTTC
D gene: NA; J gene: TRBJ2-6; clone size: NA; CDR3 length: 16; V gene: TRBV7-3; CDR3 protein: CASSLFDGAGANVLTF; CDR3 DNA: TGTGCCAGCAGCTTATTTGACGGGGCTGGGGCCAACGTCCTGACTTTC
D gene: TRBD1; J gene: TRBJ1-6; clone size: NA; CDR3 length: 14; V gene: TRBV11-2; CDR3 protein: CASSLVQGQGNLHF; CDR3 DNA: TGTGCCAGCAGCTTAGTGCAGGGACAGGGTAACCTCCACTTT
D gene: NA; J gene: TRBJ2-3; clone size: NA; CDR3 length: 13; V gene: TRBV5-5; CDR3 protein: CASRQLASDTQYF; CDR3 DNA: TGTGCCAGCAGGCAGCTAGCGTCGGATACGCAGTATTTT
D gene: TRBD2; J gene: TRBJ2-5; clone size: NA; CDR3 length: 18; V gene: TRBV6-1; CDR3 protein: CASSVRLAGGIVGETQYF; CDR3 DNA: TGTGCCAGCAGTGTCAGACTAGCGGGGGGGATAGTAGGAGAGACCCAGTACTTC
D gene: NA; J gene: TRBJ1-6; clone size: few; CDR3 length: 16; V gene: TRBV10-2; CDR3 protein: CASLGRQAAFNSPLHF; CDR3 DNA: TGCGCCAGTCTAGGTCGACAGGCCGCCTTTAATTCACCCCTCCACTTT
D gene: TRBD1; J gene: TRBJ1-5; clone size: NA; CDR3 length: 15; V gene: TRBV3-1/TRBV3-2; CDR3 protein: CASSRRQGNNQPQHF; CDR3 DNA: TGTGCCAGCAGCCGTCGACAGGGTAACAATCAGCCCCAGCATTTT
D gene: TRBD1; J gene: TRBJ2-2; clone size: once; CDR3 length: 16; V gene: TRBV7-8; CDR3 protein: CASSLNAGQDTGELFF; CDR3 DNA: TGTGCCAGCAGCTTAAATGCGGGACAGGACACCGGGGAGCTGTTTTTT
D gene: NA; J gene: TRBJ2-7; clone size: NA; CDR3 length: 15; V gene: TRBV18; CDR3 protein: CASSPEGRYSYEQYF; CDR3 DNA: TGTGCCAGCTCACCAGAGGGCAGGTACTCCTACGAGCAGTACTTC
D gene: NA; J gene: TRBJ2-1; clone size: many; CDR3 length: 10; V gene: TRBV6-2/TRBV6-3; CDR3 protein: CASSAGEQFF; CDR3 DNA: TGTGCCAGCAGCGCGGGTGAGCAGTTCTTC
D gene: NA; J gene: TRBJ1-4; clone size: NA; CDR3 length: 15; V gene: TRBV30; CDR3 protein: CAWSVMGGTNEKLFF; CDR3 DNA: TGTGCCTGGAGTGTGATGGGGGGGACTAATGAAAAACTGTTTTTT
D gene: NA; J gene: TRBJ1-3; clone size: NA; CDR3 length: 13; V gene: TRBV7-2; CDR3 protein: CASSPRPGNTIYF; CDR3 DNA: TGTGCCAGCAGCCCCCGTCCCGGAAACACCATATATTTT
D gene: NA; J gene: TRBJ1-4; clone size: NA; CDR3 length: 16; V gene: TRBV25-1; CDR3 protein: CASSELGGREHEKLFF; CDR3 DNA: TGTGCCAGCAGTGAATTAGGAGGCAGAGAACATGAAAAACTGTTTTTT
D gene: NA; J gene: TRBJ1-5; clone size: NA; CDR3 length: 12; V gene: TRBV6-5; CDR3 protein: CASSTGYQPQHF; CDR3 DNA: TGTGCCAGCAGTACAGGGTATCAGCCCCAGCATTTT
D gene: NA; J gene: TRBJ1-3; clone size: once; CDR3 length: 15; V gene: TRBV18; CDR3 protein: CASSPPSGLGNTIYF; CDR3 DNA: TGTGCCAGCTCACCACCGTCAGGGCTGGGAAACACCATATATTTT
D gene: NA; J gene: TRBJ1-6; clone size: NA; CDR3 length: 14; V gene: TRBV19; CDR3 protein: CASTPGSYNSPLHF; CDR3 DNA: TGTGCCAGTACCCCGGGATCCTATAATTCACCCCTCCACTTT
D gene: NA; J gene: TRBJ2-3; clone size: NA; CDR3 length: 15; V gene: TRBV19; CDR3 protein: CASRDRDTSTDTQYF; CDR3 DNA: TGTGCCAGTCGGGACCGGGACACCAGCACAGATACGCAGTATTTT
D gene: TRBD1; J gene: TRBJ2-1; clone size: NA; CDR3 length: 15; V gene: TRBV6-4; CDR3 protein: CASGLQGSSYNEQFF; CDR3 DNA: TGTGCCAGCGGTCTACAGGGGAGCTCCTACAATGAGCAGTTCTTC
D gene: TRBD2; J gene: TRBJ2-7; clone size: NA; CDR3 length: 14; V gene: TRBV6-5; CDR3 protein: CASRTSGGSYEQYF; CDR3 DNA: TGTGCCAGCAGAACTAGCGGGGGGTCCTACGAGCAGTACTTC
D gene: NA; J gene: TRBJ2-2; clone size: NA; CDR3 length: 17; V gene: TRBV7-6; CDR3 protein: CASSLARGGPPLGELFF; CDR3 DNA: TGTGCCAGCAGCTTAGCGCGCGGCGGCCCGCCTCTCGGGGAGCTGTTTTTT
D gene: TRBD1; J gene: TRBJ2-7; clone size: once; CDR3 length: 15; V gene: TRBV5-4; CDR3 protein: CASSLGGQAGYEQYF; CDR3 DNA: TGTGCCAGCAGCTTGGGGGGACAGGCAGGTTACGAGCAGTACTTC
D gene: TRBD2; J gene: TRBJ2-1; clone size: few; CDR3 length: 14; V gene: TRBV11-2; CDR3 protein: CASSPWGGFGEQFF; CDR3 DNA: TGTGCCAGCAGCCCCTGGGGAGGGTTTGGTGAGCAGTTCTTC
D gene: NA; J gene: TRBJ1-4; clone size: NA; CDR3 length: 15; V gene: TRBV5-1; CDR3 protein: CASSLGGGSQEKLFF; CDR3 DNA: TGCGCCAGCAGCTTGGGAGGAGGATCCCAAGAAAAACTGTTTTTT
D gene: NA; J gene: TRBJ1-6; clone size: NA; CDR3 length: 14; V gene: TRBV2; CDR3 protein: CASNVRTANSPLHF; CDR3 DNA: TGTGCCAGCAATGTTAGGACAGCGAATTCACCCCTCCACTTT
D gene: NA; J gene: TRBJ1-6; clone size: NA; CDR3 length: 14; V gene: TRBV9; CDR3 protein: CASSPGRVNSPLHF; CDR3 DNA: TGTGCCAGCAGCCCGGGGAGGGTGAATTCACCCCTCCACTTT
D gene: TRBD2; J gene: TRBJ2-3; clone size: NA; CDR3 length: 16; V gene: TRBV18; CDR3 protein: CASSPPGLAETDTQYF; CDR3 DNA: TGTGCCAGCTCACCCCCCGGGCTAGCGGAAACAGATACGCAGTATTTT
D gene: NA; J gene: TRBJ1-3; clone size: many; CDR3 length: 15; V gene: TRBV9; CDR3 protein: CASSGGLSSGNTIYF; CDR3 DNA: TGTGCCAGCAGCGGGGGCCTTAGTTCTGGAAACACCATATATTTT
D gene: NA; J gene: TRBJ2-5; clone size: NA; CDR3 length: 12; V gene: TRBV2; CDR3 protein: CASTGFQETQYF; CDR3 DNA: TGTGCCAGCACAGGGTTTCAAGAGACCCAGTACTTC
D gene: TRBD1; J gene: TRBJ2-5; clone size: NA; CDR3 length: 16; V gene: TRBV6-2/TRBV6-3; CDR3 protein: CASSYESGGLKETQYF; CDR3 DNA: TGTGCCAGCAGTTACGAGTCAGGGGGCTTGAAGGAGACCCAGTACTTC
D gene: NA; J gene: TRBJ2-3; clone size: NA; CDR3 length: 13; V gene: TRBV7-9; CDR3 protein: CASSLGGDDTQYF; CDR3 DNA: TGTGCCAGCAGCTTAGGGGGAGACGATACGCAGTATTTT
D gene: TRBD1; J gene: TRBJ2-7; clone size: once; CDR3 length: 15; V gene: TRBV5-1; CDR3 protein: CASSLGDRGFGEQYF; CDR3 DNA: TGCGCCAGCAGCTTGGGGGACAGGGGTTTTGGCGAGCAGTACTTC
D gene: NA; J gene: TRBJ1-6; clone size: NA; CDR3 length: 16; V gene: TRBV28; CDR3 protein: CASSLRGRGGNSPLHF; CDR3 DNA: TGTGCCAGCAGTTTACGGGGCAGGGGAGGGAATTCACCCCTCCACTTT
D gene: NA; J gene: TRBJ1-4; clone size: once; CDR3 length: 14; V gene: TRBV5-1; CDR3 protein: CASSFYTTNEKLFF; CDR3 DNA: TGCGCCAGCAGCTTTTATACAACTAATGAAAAACTGTTTTTT
D gene: NA; J gene: TRBJ2-1; clone size: NA; CDR3 length: 16; V gene: TRBV6-1; CDR3 protein: CASSVLREVSYNEQFF; CDR3 DNA: TGTGCCAGCAGTGTCCTTAGGGAGGTCTCCTACAATGAGCAGTTCTTC
D gene: NA; J gene: TRBJ1-3; clone size: NA; CDR3 length: 14; V gene: TRBV7-6; CDR3 protein: CASSATRSGNTIYF; CDR3 DNA: TGTGCCAGCAGCGCGACTAGATCCGGAAACACCATATATTTT
D gene: NA; J gene: TRBJ1-1; clone size: NA; CDR3 length: 14; V gene: TRBV7-2; CDR3 protein: CASSLFKKNTEAFF; CDR3 DNA: TGTGCCAGCAGCTTATTCAAAAAGAACACTGAAGCTTTCTTT
D gene: NA; J gene: TRBJ1-3; clone size: once; CDR3 length: 17; V gene: TRBV6-1; CDR3 protein: CASSEDRGGVSGNTIYF; CDR3 DNA: TGTGCCAGCAGTGAAGACCGGGGCGGGGTCTCTGGAAACACCATATATTTT
D gene: TRBD1; J gene: TRBJ1-2; clone size: NA; CDR3 length: 16; V gene: TRBV7-2; CDR3 protein: CASSPPGTGGIYGYTF; CDR3 DNA: TGTGCCAGCAGCCCCCCCGGGACAGGGGGGATCTATGGCTACACCTTC
D gene: NA; J gene: TRBJ2-2; clone size: NA; CDR3 length: 12; V gene: TRBV27; CDR3 protein: CASSKRAGELFF; CDR3 DNA: TGTGCCAGCAGCAAGAGGGCCGGGGAGCTGTTTTTT
D gene: NA; J gene: TRBJ1-2; clone size: NA; CDR3 length: 14; V gene: TRBV6-2/TRBV6-3; CDR3 protein: CASSFDRSLGGYTF; CDR3 DNA: TGTGCCAGCAGCTTCGACAGGAGCCTCGGTGGCTACACCTTC
D gene: NA; J gene: TRBJ1-5; clone size: NA; CDR3 length: 16; V gene: TRBV6-1; CDR3 protein: CASSEVGMVPNQPQHF; CDR3 DNA: TGTGCCAGCAGTGAAGTCGGGATGGTACCCAATCAGCCCCAGCATTTT
D gene: TRBD1; J gene: TRBJ2-2; clone size: NA; CDR3 length: 15; V gene: TRBV7-2; CDR3 protein: CASSRKGADTGELFF; CDR3 DNA: TGTGCCAGCAGCAGGAAGGGGGCGGACACCGGGGAGCTGTTTTTT